Presented here are 13 T cell receptor beta chains from one specimen sequenced in a study of Graves' ophthalmopathy and Graves' hyperthyroidism. TCR beta CDR3 amplification used RNA transcripts. Scientists carried out first-round RT-PCR using HTBI primers and then a second-round multiplex PCR. Using its own MiXCR run on the multiplex PCR reads, TCRdb lists one record per CDR3 protein. There are fewer than 650,000 distinct CDR3 sequences in the sample; 22% occur only once, and more than 5.5% lies in the top ten. Sequencing was performed on peripheral blood. The receptor set was obtained from a woman under 30 with stable Graves' hyperthyroidism. Some clones in this sample may be carry-over from other donors' samples.

This clonotype appeared many times. This rearrangement joins TRBV6-5 to TRBJ1-1; 8 nucleotides match TRBD1. The length of the CDR3 is 15 residues. The V gene end was trimmed by 5 bases and the J gene end by 4 bases; junction bases not matched to a gene: 9. CDR1 is MNHEY and CDR2 is SVGAGI in the germline V gene. CDR3 residues: CASSPRQGMGTEAFF. In nucleotides, the CDR3 is TGTGCCAGCAGTCCCCGACAGGGGATGGGCACTGAAGCTTTCTTT.

Concerning this clonotype itself: A much larger clone sits a single nucleotide away, making a read error possible. The rearrangement joins TRBV6-1 to TRBJ2-2; the match to TRBD1 covers 7 bases. Germline assignment: CDR1 MNHNS and CDR2 SASEGT. CDR3 length: 12 residues. The chain's CDR3 is CVSRGFAGELFF. The CDR3 DNA is TGTGTCAGCAGGGGGTTTGCGGGGGAGCTGTTTTTT.

At least ten counts were recorded for this clonotype. V usage is TRBV12-3 or TRBV12-4 and J usage is TRBJ2-7; D not certain. The V end lost 3 bases, the J end lost 6 bases, and 9 bases lay between the germline ends. This CDR3 has 12 amino acids. CDR3 DNA sequence: TGTGCCAGCAGTTTTAGTGCCTCCGAGCAGTACTTC. It is translated as CASSFSASEQYF.

This clonotype was seen ten or more times. The V call is TRBV10-3, the J call TRBJ2-7; perhaps TRBD2 as D (7 bases). The germline V gene encodes CDR1 ENHRY and CDR2 SYGVKD. The ends were cut back, 3 bases at V and 1 base at J, with 13 bases in the middle. This CDR3 spans 15 amino acids. The CDR3 reads CAISDGGLASYEQYF. CDR3 nucleotides: TGTGCCATCAGTGACGGGGGGCTAGCGTCCTACGAGCAGTACTTC.

This clonotype was observed at least ten times. V and J are TRBV10-3 and TRBJ2-7, with D possibly being TRBD1 or TRBD2 (5 bases each). The CDR3 covers 16 residues. The germline V gene encodes CDR1 ENHRY and CDR2 SYGVKD. V was pared by 4 bases and J by 2 bases, with 18 bases between. In DNA form, the CDR3 reads TGTGCCATCAGTGGATCCCGGGACCTCCGACCCTACGAGCAGTACTTC. It yields the protein CAISGSRDLRPYEQYF.

The rearrangement uses TRBV12-3 or TRBV12-4 and TRBJ1-2; D remains ambiguous. Deletions cut 2 bases from V and 4 bases from J, with 11 bases between. The CDR3 sequence is 14 residues long. CDR3 in DNA: TGTGCCAGCAGTTTAAAGGGCAGCCTCTATGGCTACACCTTC. Residues: CASSLKGSLYGYTF.

Many counts were recorded for this clonotype. This chain joins TRBV28 and TRBJ1-2; TRBD1 aligns across 10 bases. This CDR3 region has 15 residues. V was clipped by 1 base and J by 8 bases; unmatched bases: 7. Germline CDR1 and CDR2: MDHEN and SYDVKM. The CDR3, as DNA: TGTGCCAGCAGTTTATCCGAGACAGGGGGCAGGGGCTACACCTTC. It yields the protein CASSLSETGGRGYTF.

This clonotype has ten or more counts. This sequence joins TRBV10-3 and TRBJ1-5; the match to TRBD1 covers 10 bases. V lost 10 bases, J lost 0 bases, and 9 bases stayed unmatched. CDR1 is ENHRY and CDR2 is SYGVKD in the germline V gene. There are 16 residues in the CDR3. CDR3 loop: CATQGQGIYSNQPQHF. The CDR3, as DNA: TGTGCCACCCAGGGACAGGGGATTTATAGCAATCAGCCCCAGCATTTT.

The V and J genes are TRBV6-2 or TRBV6-3 and TRBJ2-7; D is unresolved. Trimming cost V 8 bases and J 3 bases, with 14 bases left between them. The CDR3 contains 13 residues. In germline, CDR1 is MNHEY, CDR2 SVGEGT. Here the CDR3 DNA reads TGTGCCAGCCCGGGTCGGCCAAACTACGAGCAGTACTTC. Its protein is CASPGRPNYEQYF.

The chain is built from TRBV6-1 and TRBJ2-7; D perhaps matches TRBD1 (6 bases). The CDR3 spans 16 residues. Germline CDR1 is MNHNS and CDR2 is SASEGT. Trimming removed 4 bases at V and 2 bases at J, with 18 bases between. The CDR3 loop is CASSVLPGQTPYEQYF. The CDR3 nucleotides read TGTGCCAGCAGTGTCCTACCCGGACAGACCCCCTACGAGCAGTACTTC.

There are a few counts of this clonotype. The chain joins TRBV13 to TRBJ1-1, with 10 bases aligning to TRBD1. Germline V gene data show CDR1 as PRHDT and CDR2 as FYEKMQ (reference sequence). The CDR3 contains 14 residues. Trimming at V came to 5 bases and at J to 6 bases, leaving 6 bases not matched to a gene. The CDR3 protein is CASSPEGQGPEAFF. CDR3 DNA: TGTGCCAGCAGCCCCGAGGGACAGGGGCCTGAAGCTTTCTTT.

This clonotype occurred a few times. J is TRBJ2-5 and V is TRBV4-1; D gene unclear. The germline V and J ends were trimmed by 1 base and 5 bases, with 14 bases remaining between them. The CDR3 runs 15 residues. From germline, CDR1 is MGHRA and CDR2 YSYEKL. CDR3 in amino acids: CASSQGARNSETQYF. CDR3 DNA: TGCGCCAGCAGCCAAGGTGCTAGGAATTCGGAGACCCAGTACTTC.

At least ten counts were recorded for this clonotype. The chain couples TRBV5-6 to TRBJ2-6, with D uncertain. The CDR3 runs to 16 residues. Germline CDR1 reads SGHDT; CDR2 reads YYEEEE. The V end lost 4 bases, the J end lost 3 bases, and 14 bases lay between the germline ends. DNA of the CDR3: TGTGCCAGCAGCCCCCTTGGACGGTTTGGGGCCAACGTCCTGACTTTC. This gives the protein CASSPLGRFGANVLTF.